This paragraph reports one T cell receptor beta chain. The source of the sample is a study of cytotoxic CD8 clonotypes in ibrutinib-treated CLL. Looking at the study overall: Across the patients, roughly ten were relapsed/refractory, roughly 15 treatment-naive and 17 to 18 IGHV unmutated.

Only in-frame clones appear in the TCRdb table, and some are missing; sequencing was by immunoSEQ multiplex PCR. The table lists 150,000 or so clones, approximately 80% of them singletons, with about 4.5% in the top ten. Sequences were derived from PBMCs, sampled after 24 months of ibrutinib treatment. The receptor's source is a human donor with chronic lymphocytic leukemia.

CDR3 protein: CASSERRAGANVLTF. The CDR3 DNA sequence: TGTGCCAGCAGTGAACGCAGGGCCGGGGCCAACGTCCTGACTTTC. The chain combines TRBV2 with TRBJ2-6; tentatively, D is TRBD1 (5 bases). Germline CDR1 and CDR2: SNHLY and FYNNEI. The ends were cut back, 2 bases at V and 4 bases at J, with 9 bases in the middle. The CDR3 spans 15 residues.